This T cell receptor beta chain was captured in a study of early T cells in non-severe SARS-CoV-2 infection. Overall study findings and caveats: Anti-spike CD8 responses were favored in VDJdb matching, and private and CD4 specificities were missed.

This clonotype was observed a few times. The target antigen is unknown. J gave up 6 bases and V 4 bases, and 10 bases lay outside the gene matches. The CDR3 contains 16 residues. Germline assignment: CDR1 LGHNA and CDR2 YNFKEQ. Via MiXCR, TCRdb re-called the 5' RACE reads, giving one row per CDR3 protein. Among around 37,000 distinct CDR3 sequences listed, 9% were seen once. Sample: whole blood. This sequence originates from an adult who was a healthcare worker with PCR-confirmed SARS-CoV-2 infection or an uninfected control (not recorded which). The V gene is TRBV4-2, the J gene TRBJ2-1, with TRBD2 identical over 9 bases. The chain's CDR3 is CASSLTRAGGSNEQFF. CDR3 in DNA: TGTGCCAGCAGCCTTACTCGAGCGGGGGGAAGCAATGAGCAGTTCTTC.